What follows is one TCR beta chain and its context. The sample belongs to a study of T cells in Graves' hyperthyroidism and ophthalmopathy. Study-level information: Prior to any treatment, at the point of initial diagnosis, peripheral blood was collected.

RNA transcripts served as the template for amplifying TCR beta CDR3 regions. TCR CDR3 underwent first-round RT-PCR with the HTBI primer set. In TCRdb, the multiplex PCR reads were re-called with MiXCR into one record per CDR3 protein. The sample has 540,000 or so distinct CDR3 sequences; 15% to 18% are singletons. CDR3 length: 14 residues. Germline assignment: CDR1 SGHRS and CDR2 YFSETQ. The chain joins TRBV5-1 to TRBJ1-1, with D tentatively TRBD1 (6 bases). The sample taken for sequencing was blood. The receptor comes from a woman in her 30s with Graves' hyperthyroidism. CDR3 sequence (DNA): TGCGTCGGCAGCTTGGGCAGGGGCTTTACTGAAGCTTTCTTT. It translates to CVGSLGRGFTEAFF. The whole variable domain, filled in from reference TRBV5-1 and TRBJ1-1, reads KAGVTQTPRYLIKTRGQQVTLSCSPISGHRSVSWYQQTPGQGLQFLFEYFSETQRNKGNFPGRFSGRQFSNSRSEMNVSTLELGDSALYLCVGSLGRGFTEAFFGQGTRLTVV.